The sequence of this T cell receptor beta chain was determined in a study of CXCR3-negative and CXCR3-positive naive CD8 T cells. Broader study findings: For CXCR3-positive naive cells, TRB CDR3s were more hydrophobic than those of CXCR3-negative naive cells.

UMI-labeled TRB cDNA libraries were prepared by 5' RACE. TCRdb reprocessed the 5' RACE reads, keeping one entry per CDR3 protein, no DNA. This sample's table has tens of thousands of distinct CDR3 sequences. From germline, CDR1 is MDHEN and CDR2 SYDVKM. This CDR3 has 15 residues. Concerning this clonotype itself: What it binds is not known.

The receptor's source is a human donor in good health. Some clones in this sample may be carry-over from other donors' samples. The V call is TRBV28, the J call TRBJ2-5; TCRdb outputs TRBD2, but without DNA this stays unchecked. The sequenced sample consisted of naive CXCR3+ CD8+ T cells from blood. Subset reported: CD45RO-CCR7+CD27+CD95- naive CD8+ T cells expressing CXCR3 (TNR3+). The CDR3: CACSVEREIPETQYF.